This T cell receptor (beta chain) was retrieved from a study of beta chain features in type 1 diabetes. Expressed TCRB transcripts were sequenced because the entire RNA isolate underwent reverse transcription. Clones were read by immunoSEQ multiplex PCR, and TCRdb kept only the in-frame ones, dropping some. The sample shows about 320,000 clones, less than 15% of them seen only once. Study-level points and caveats: When VDJ junctions were examined, type 1 diabetes patients showed fewer insertions and more deletions. TCRB repertoires of naive, central memory and Treg cells appeared more similar among patients than among healthy donors.

With 6 bases clipped from V and 0 bases from J, the junction kept 7 bases outside the gene matches. Germline CDR1 and CDR2: SQVTM and ANQGSEA. This CDR3 region has 16 residues. CD4+ naive, central memory, regulatory and stem cell-like memory subsets were isolated by sorting on CD45RO/CCR7/CD25/CD127/CD95/CD27. In its sample, this clone was seen a few times. Antigen specificity is unknown. The chain recombines TRBV29-1 with TRBJ2-1; 11 bases fit TRBD2. The sequenced sample consisted of central memory CD4+ T cells from blood. This clonotype was obtained from a young man in good health. The CDR3 protein is CSVGGTSGSSYNEQFF. DNA for the CDR3: TGCAGCGTCGGTGGGACTAGCGGTAGCTCCTACAATGAGCAGTTCTTC.